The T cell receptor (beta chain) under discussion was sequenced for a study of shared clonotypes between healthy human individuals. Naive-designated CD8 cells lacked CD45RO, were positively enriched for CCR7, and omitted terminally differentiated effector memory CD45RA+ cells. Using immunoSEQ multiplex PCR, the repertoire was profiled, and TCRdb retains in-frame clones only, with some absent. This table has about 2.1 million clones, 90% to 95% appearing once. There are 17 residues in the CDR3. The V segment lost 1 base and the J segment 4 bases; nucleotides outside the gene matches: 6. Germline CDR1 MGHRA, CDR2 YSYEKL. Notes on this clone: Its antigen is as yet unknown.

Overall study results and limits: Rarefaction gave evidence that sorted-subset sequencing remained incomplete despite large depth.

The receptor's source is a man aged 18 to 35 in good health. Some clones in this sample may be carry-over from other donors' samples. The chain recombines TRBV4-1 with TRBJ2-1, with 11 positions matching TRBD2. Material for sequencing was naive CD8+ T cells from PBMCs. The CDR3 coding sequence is TGCGCCAGCAGCCAAGGAACCGGGACTAGCGGTTACAATGAGCAGTTCTTC. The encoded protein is CASSQGTGTSGYNEQFF.